What follows are 18 T cell receptor beta chains derived from one specimen sequenced in a study of T cells expressing NK-cell markers (dated by TCRdb to about 2020). Library generation was performed with 5' RACE. Sequencing was performed on an Illumina HiSeq 2000. TCRdb reprocessed the reads into one record per CDR3 protein sequence, lacking DNA. The sample has 140,000 or so distinct CDR3 sequences on record. The ten largest clonotypes hold 9.5% to 15% of the sample. The source material was blood T cells: a sorted CD56 or NKG2C T cell subset, CD4+ or CD8+ T cells, or bulk PBMC T cells (not recorded which). The receptors originated from a man aged 18 to 30 in good health. Donor details come from another sample of the same person, matched by shared clones.

The chain combines TRBV12-3 or TRBV12-4 with TRBJ2-2; absent DNA, TCRdb's TRBD1 call cannot be checked. CDR3 length equals 15 residues. CDR3 protein: CASRPGTGNAGELFF.

This chain links TRBV27 with TRBJ2-5; the TRBD2 assignment by TCRdb is unverifiable without DNA. Germline values: CDR1 MNHEY, CDR2 SMNVEV (reference sequence). The CDR3 is 15 amino acids. The CDR3 sequence: CASSGTGGLGETQYF.

This chain's CDR3 is CAGQRVGYYEQYF. This sequence joins TRBV28 and TRBJ2-7; the TCRdb call, TRBD2, lacks DNA for checking. Germline CDR1 reads MDHEN; CDR2 reads SYDVKM. The CDR3 covers 13 residues.

The V call is TRBV12-3 or TRBV12-4, the J call TRBJ2-5; there is no DNA to check the TCRdb D call of TRBD2. CDR3 size: 15 residues. CDR3 sequence reads: CASSGLAGGSETQYF.

The chain combines TRBV18 with TRBJ2-1; TCRdb's D call of TRBD2 is untestable without DNA. Germline CDR1 and CDR2: KGHSH and LQKENI. The CDR3 totals 15 residues. The CDR3 is CASSPTTSFDNEQFF.

This sequence joins TRBV20-1 and TRBJ2-3; no DNA is available, so the TRBD2 call from TCRdb remains unchecked. Germline-derived CDR1 and CDR2 are DFQATT and SNEGSKA (reference sequence). The CDR3 is 16 residues long. CDR3 in amino acids: CSARLAGGPATDTQYF.

V is TRBV6-4 and J is TRBJ2-5; the TRBD2 assignment by TCRdb is unverifiable without DNA. The CDR3 loop spans 15 amino acids. The germline CDR1 and CDR2 sequences are MRHNA and SNTAGT. The CDR3 sequence: CASSETSGTGETQYF.

This chain uses TRBV6-2 or TRBV6-3 with TRBJ2-7. CDR3 size: 14 residues. Germline V CDR1 and CDR2: MNHEY, SVGEGT. CDR3 loop: CASSYSRSSYEQYF.

This rearrangement joins TRBV6-1 to TRBJ2-1; checking the TCRdb D call of TRBD2 is not possible without DNA. This CDR3 comprises 17 residues. Germline V gene data show CDR1 as MNHNS and CDR2 as SASEGT. The CDR3: CASSDRLAGSSYNEQFF.

This rearrangement joins TRBV29-1 to TRBJ2-6; TCRdb's assignment of TRBD1 cannot be checked, as there is no DNA. CDR3 length: 14 residues. CDR1 and CDR2 (germline): SQVTM, ANQGSEA. CDR3 sequence reads: CSVWDRDGANVLTF.

Here the CDR3 reads CASSLSTGGPNEQFF. The rearrangement uses TRBV7-8 and TRBJ2-1; there is no DNA to check the TCRdb D call of TRBD2. The CDR3 runs 15 residues. The germline gives CDR1 SGHVS, CDR2 FQNEAQ. Based on the CDR3 plus reference TRBV7-8 and TRBJ2-1, the full variable domain is GAGVSQSPRYKVAKRGQDVALRCDPISGHVSLFWYQQALGQGPEFLTYFQNEAQLDKSGLPSDRFFAERPEGSVSTLKIQRTQQEDSAVYLCASSLSTGGPNEQFFGPGTRLTVL.

The rearrangement uses TRBV7-9 and TRBJ2-4; TCRdb's D gene call, TRBD2, goes unchecked for lack of DNA. Germline-derived CDR1 and CDR2 are SEHNR and FQNEAQ (reference sequence). CDR3 length: 16 residues. The CDR3 is CASSGGLAVAKNIQYF.

The V and J genes are TRBV5-1 and TRBJ1-1; checking the TCRdb D call of TRBD1 is not possible without DNA. This CDR3 has 14 residues. Germline V gene lookup returns CDR1 SGHRS and CDR2 YFSETQ. CDR3 in amino acids: CASGDPGVPTVAFF.

This chain connects TRBV29-1 to TRBJ2-1; TCRdb's D call, TRBD1, is unchecked because there is no DNA. The CDR3 covers 13 residues. Germline-derived CDR1 and CDR2 are SQVTM and ANQGSEA. The CDR3: CSVPGGLYNEQFF.

This chain links TRBV6-5 with TRBJ2-7. The length of the CDR3 is 13 residues. Germline V gives CDR1 MNHEY, CDR2 SVGAGI. The CDR3 spells CASSYAGFSEQYF.

The genes are TRBV12-3 or TRBV12-4 and TRBJ2-5; without DNA, the TCRdb call of TRBD1 cannot be checked. The CDR3 is made up of 15 amino acids. This chain's CDR3 is CASSYLIPLQETQYF.

The rearrangement uses TRBV3-1 and TRBJ2-2; as DNA is missing, the TRBD2 call by TCRdb cannot be tested. The CDR3 runs 17 residues. Germline V gene sequence: CDR1 LGHDT, CDR2 YNNKEL (reference sequence). The CDR3: CASRGLAGVRNTGELFF.

The rearrangement joins TRBV12-3 or TRBV12-4 to TRBJ1-5. There are 15 residues in the CDR3. The CDR3 reads CASSFIATSNQPQHF.